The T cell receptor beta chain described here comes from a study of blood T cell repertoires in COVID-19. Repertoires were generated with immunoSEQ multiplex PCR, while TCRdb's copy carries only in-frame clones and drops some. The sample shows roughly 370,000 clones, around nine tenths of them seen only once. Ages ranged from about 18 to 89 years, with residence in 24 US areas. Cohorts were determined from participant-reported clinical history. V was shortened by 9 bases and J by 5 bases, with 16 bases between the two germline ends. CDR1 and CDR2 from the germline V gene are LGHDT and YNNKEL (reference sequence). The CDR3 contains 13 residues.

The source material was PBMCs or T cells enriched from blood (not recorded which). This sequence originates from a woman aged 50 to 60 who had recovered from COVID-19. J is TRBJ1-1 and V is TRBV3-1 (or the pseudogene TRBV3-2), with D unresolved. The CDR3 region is CASATGGRTEAFF. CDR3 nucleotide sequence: TGTGCCAGTGCCACGGGAGGGAGAACTGAAGCTTTCTTT.